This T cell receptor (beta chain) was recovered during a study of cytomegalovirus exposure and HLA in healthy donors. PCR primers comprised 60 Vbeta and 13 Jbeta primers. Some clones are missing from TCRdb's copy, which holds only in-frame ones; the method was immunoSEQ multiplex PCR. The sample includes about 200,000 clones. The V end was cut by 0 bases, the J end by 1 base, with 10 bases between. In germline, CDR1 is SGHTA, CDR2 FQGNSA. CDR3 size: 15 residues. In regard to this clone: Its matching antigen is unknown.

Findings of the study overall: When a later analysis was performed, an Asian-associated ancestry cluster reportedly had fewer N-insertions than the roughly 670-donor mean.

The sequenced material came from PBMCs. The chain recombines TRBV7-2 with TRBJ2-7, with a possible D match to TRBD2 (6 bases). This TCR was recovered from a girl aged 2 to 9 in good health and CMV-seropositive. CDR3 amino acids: CASSLAGGLSYEQYF. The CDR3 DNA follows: TGTGCCAGCAGCTTAGCGGGGGGACTTTCCTACGAGCAGTACTTC.